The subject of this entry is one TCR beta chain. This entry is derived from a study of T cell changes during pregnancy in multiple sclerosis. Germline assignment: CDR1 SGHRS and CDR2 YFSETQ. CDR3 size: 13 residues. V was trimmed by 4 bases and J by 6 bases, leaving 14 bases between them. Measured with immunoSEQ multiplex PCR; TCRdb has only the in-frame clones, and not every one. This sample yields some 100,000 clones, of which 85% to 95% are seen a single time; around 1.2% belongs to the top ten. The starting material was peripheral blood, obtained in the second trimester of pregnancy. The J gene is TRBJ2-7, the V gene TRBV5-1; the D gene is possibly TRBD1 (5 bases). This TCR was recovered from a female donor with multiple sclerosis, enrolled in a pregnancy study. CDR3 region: CASSPHVGREQYF. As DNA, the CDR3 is TGCGCCAGCAGCCCCCACGTGGGGCGCGAGCAGTACTTC. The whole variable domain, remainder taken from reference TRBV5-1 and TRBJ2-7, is KAGVTQTPRYLIKTRGQQVTLSCSPISGHRSVSWYQQTPGQGLQFLFEYFSETQRNKGNFPGRFSGRQFSNSRSEMNVSTLELGDSALYLCASSPHVGREQYFGPGTRLTVT.